One sample yielded the 13 T cell receptor beta chains listed below, sequenced in a study of PD-1 blockade in classical Hodgkin lymphoma. Patients all relapsed after autologous stem cell transplantation, and there was variation in brentuximab vedotin exposure. Clones were read by immunoSEQ multiplex PCR, and TCRdb kept only the in-frame ones, dropping some. The sample holds 46,000 or so clones, about 73% seen once. The material sequenced was peripheral blood mononuclear cells (PBMCs), taken at baseline. These receptor sequences come from a human donor with classical Hodgkin lymphoma.

This clone has just a few counts. The rearrangement joins TRBV7-3 to TRBJ2-2; 8 bases agree with TRBD1. The CDR3 is 15 amino acids. Germline CDR1 reads SGHTA; CDR2 reads FQGTGA. The trim removed 6 bases at V and 4 bases at J, leaving 7 bases unmatched. CDR3 loop: CASRTGTGRTGELFF. CDR3 nucleotides: TGTGCCAGCAGAACCGGGACAGGACGCACCGGGGAGCTGTTTTTT.

The CDR3 region has the DNA TGTGCCAGCAGCGTAACTACAGGGGTCATCTATGGCTACACCTTC. Its protein product is CASSVTTGVIYGYTF. The V call is TRBV9, the J call TRBJ1-2, with 7 bases that match TRBD1. This CDR3 spans 15 amino acids. CDR1 is SGDLS, CDR2 YYNGEE, per germline. V dropped 1 base and J dropped 4; count of bases not matched to a gene: 7. Variable domain in full (rest from reference TRBV9 and TRBJ1-2): DSGVTQTPKHLITATGQRVTLRCSPRSGDLSVYWYQQSLDQGLQFLIQYYNGEERAKGNILERFSAQQFPDLHSELNLSSLELGDSALYFCASSVTTGVIYGYTFGSGTRLTVV.

V gene TRBV29-1 combines with J gene TRBJ2-3; 13 bases line up with TRBD2. The V gene end was trimmed by 5 bases and the J gene end by 2 bases; junction bases not matched to a gene: 16. This CDR3 is built from 19 residues. From germline, CDR1 is SQVTM and CDR2 ANQGSEA. CDR3 sequence reads: CSVSTGTSGARLLTDTQYF. The CDR3 DNA is TGCAGCGTTTCAACCGGGACTAGCGGGGCCAGGTTACTCACAGATACGCAGTATTTT.

This clone has more than one count but fewer than ten. CDR3 in amino acids: CASRNREGYGYTF. Here the CDR3 DNA reads TGTGCCAGCAGGAACAGGGAAGGGTATGGCTACACCTTC. The rearrangement joins TRBV28 to TRBJ1-2; D is possibly TRBD1 (6 bases). V dropped 6 bases and J dropped 5 bases, with 13 bases sitting between them. The CDR3 runs to 13 residues. The germline V gene encodes CDR1 MDHEN and CDR2 SYDVKM.

This clone was detected a few times. The gene calls are TRBV30 and TRBJ1-5; TRBD1 matches 7 bases. Germline V lookup: CDR1 GTSNPN, CDR2 SVGIG (reference sequence). With 2 bases clipped from V and 4 bases from J, the junction kept 2 bases outside the gene matches. The CDR3 has 13 residues. CDR3 sequence (DNA): TGTGCCTGGAGTAAACAGGGGAATCAGCCCCAGCATTTT. Residues: CAWSKQGNQPQHF.

The rearrangement links TRBV7-3 to TRBJ2-3, with TRBD1 as a possible D gene (5 bases). Germline values: CDR1 SGHTA, CDR2 FQGTGA. The V end was cut by 2 bases, the J end by 5 bases, with 11 bases between. The length of the CDR3 is 14 residues. As DNA, the CDR3 is TGTGCCAGCAGCTTAGAAGGGGAAGGAGATACGCAGTATTTT. Translated, it gives CASSLEGEGDTQYF.

The V gene is TRBV19, the J gene TRBJ1-5; TRBD1 matches at 9 bases. J lost 7 bases, V lost 3 bases, and 16 bases had no gene match. Germline lookup yields CDR1 LNHDA and CDR2 SQIVND (reference sequence). The CDR3 covers 18 residues. CDR3 amino acids: CASSISVSGTGLFQPQHF. CDR3 nucleotides: TGTGCCAGTAGTATTTCGGTTTCCGGGACAGGGCTTTTCCAGCCCCAGCATTTT.

CDR3: CASSQRQGNTEAFF. The CDR3 coding sequence is TGTGCCAGCAGTCAACGACAGGGGAACACTGAAGCTTTCTTT. The rearrangement uses TRBV27 and TRBJ1-1, with 7 positions matching TRBD1. The CDR3 length is 14 residues. V trimming: 5 bases; J trimming: 1 base; junction bases outside the gene matches: 4. Germline values: CDR1 MNHEY, CDR2 SMNVEV (reference sequence).

The chain has TRBV27 and TRBJ1-1; TRBD1 aligns across 7 bases. CDR1 and CDR2 from the germline V gene are MNHEY and SMNVEV (reference sequence). V lost 4 bases and J lost 2; bases outside the gene matches: 13. The CDR3 runs to 17 residues. The CDR3 spells CASSSGWTGPINTEAFF. Here the CDR3 DNA reads TGTGCCAGCAGTTCGGGCTGGACAGGCCCCATCAACACTGAAGCTTTCTTT.

The CDR3 sequence is CASSLVGQGRLYEQYF. The CDR3 nucleotides are TGTGCCAGCAGCTTAGTGGGCCAGGGACGACTCTACGAGCAGTACTTC. J is TRBJ2-7 and V is TRBV7-9, with D perhaps given as TRBD1 or TRBD2 (5 bases each). Germline V lookup: CDR1 SEHNR, CDR2 FQNEAQ (reference sequence). Trimming took 1 base from V and 3 from J, leaving 16 bases between them. The CDR3 runs to 16 residues.

CDR3 amino acids: CASSQSPSLHEQFF. CDR3 in DNA: TGCGCCAGCAGCCAATCCCCTAGCCTGCACGAGCAGTTCTTC. This chain uses TRBV4-1 with TRBJ2-1; D is possibly TRBD2 (5 bases). Looked up from germline, CDR1 is MGHRA and CDR2 is YSYEKL. The CDR3 has 14 amino acids. V lost 2 bases and J 10 bases, leaving 15 bases between the germline ends.

CDR3 nucleotide sequence: TGTGCCTGCCCGGCGACTAGCGGGAGATCAAATGAGCAGTTCTTC. It is translated as CACPATSGRSNEQFF. The chain employs TRBV30 and TRBJ2-1; 12 nucleotides align to TRBD2. Germline CDR1 GTSNPN, CDR2 SVGIG (reference sequence). The ends lost 6 bases at V and 7 bases at J; junction bases unmatched: 10. The CDR3 spans 15 residues.

J is TRBJ1-5 and V is TRBV2, with D tentatively TRBD1 (6 bases). V lost 5 bases and J 5 bases, leaving 16 bases between the germline ends. Germline loops: CDR1 SNHLY, CDR2 FYNNEI. The CDR3 runs 15 residues. CDR3 loop: CASSHKTGIDQPQHF. The CDR3 DNA follows: TGTGCCAGCAGTCACAAAACAGGGATCGATCAGCCCCAGCATTTT.